This TCR beta chain emerged from a study of blood T cell repertoires in COVID-19. The overall study: Specimens from acute and convalescent COVID-19 originated in the United States, Italy and Spain. In each case, the material was cDNA or gDNA derived from T cells, B-cell-depleted T cells, or PBMCs.

Methods used by the authors: Scientists estimated how many nucleated cells there were by amplifying reference gene primers. The table came from immunoSEQ multiplex PCR; TCRdb's copy has only in-frame clones and leaves some out. V and J calls and clone size are as listed in that table; D and trimming were resolved from the DNA. The repertoire holds roughly 250,000 clones, with 65% to 80% as singletons. Trimming pared 3 bases from V and 2 bases from J, leaving 14 bases between. CDR3 length: 16 residues. Germline values: CDR1 LNHNV, CDR2 YYDKDF (reference sequence). The source material was peripheral blood. The genes are TRBV15 and TRBJ2-1, with D possibly TRBD2 on 6 matching bases. The clonotype was recovered from a middle-aged woman with active or convalescent COVID-19. The CDR3: CATSSSGLTAYNEQFF. For the CDR3, the DNA is TGTGCCACCAGCAGCTCTGGACTAACAGCCTACAATGAGCAGTTCTTC.